Following are 26 T cell receptor beta chains from one sample sequenced in a study of cytomegalovirus exposure and HLA in healthy donors. The primer mix had 60 Vbeta and 13 Jbeta primers. The repertoire was sequenced with immunoSEQ multiplex PCR; TCRdb's copy has only in-frame clones and lacks some. The sample has roughly 120,000 clones, about three quarters seen once. Material for sequencing was PBMCs. These TCRs come from a human donor in good health.

V usage is TRBV7-9 and J usage is TRBJ1-5; TRBD1 is a possible D gene (6 bases). The CDR3 totals 14 residues. Germline V gene lookup returns CDR1 SEHNR and CDR2 FQNEAQ (reference sequence). The germline V and J ends were trimmed by 2 bases and 5 bases, with 10 bases remaining between them. DNA for the CDR3: TGTGCCAGCAGCTTACAGGGGATCGATCAGCCCCAGCATTTT. Its protein is CASSLQGIDQPQHF. Filled out from reference TRBV7-9 and TRBJ1-5, the complete variable domain reads DTGVSQNPRHKITKRGQNVTFRCDPISEHNRLYWYRQTLGQGPEFLTYFQNEAQLEKSRLLSDRFSAERPKGSFSTLEIQRTEQGDSAMYLCASSLQGIDQPQHFGDGTRLSIL.

The chain couples TRBV7-8 to TRBJ1-1; D remains ambiguous. V was clipped by 1 base and J by 7 bases, with 16 bases between them. Germline V gene sequence: CDR1 SGHVS, CDR2 FQNEAQ. CDR3 size: 15 residues. Written as DNA, the CDR3 is TGTGCCAGCAGCTTAGTTCCGAATCCTGAGATTGAAGCTTTCTTT. Its protein product is CASSLVPNPEIEAFF.

The chain couples TRBV27 to TRBJ2-3; D is possibly TRBD2 (6 bases). The CDR3 spans 17 residues. The germline V gene has CDR1 MNHEY and CDR2 SMNVEV (reference sequence). V shed 4 bases and J shed 4 bases, with 21 bases lying between them. For the CDR3, the DNA is TGTGCCAGCAGTTCGGAAGGGGCTAGCGTCCTTCCAGATACGCAGTATTTT. Translating it yields CASSSEGASVLPDTQYF.

CDR3 sequence (DNA): TGTGCCAGCAGCTCCGGGACTAGGGGCCTCTACGAGCAGTACTTC. Residues: CASSSGTRGLYEQYF. J is TRBJ2-5 and V is TRBV7-2, with TRBD2 identical over 8 bases. TRBJ2-7 explains the end of the DNA better; the J call may be wrong. From germline, CDR1 is SGHTA and CDR2 FQGNSA. There are 15 residues in the CDR3.

CDR3 residues: CASSPTSVRETQYF. CDR3 coding DNA: TGTGCCAGCAGCCCGACTAGTGTCAGAGAGACCCAGTACTTC. The chain recombines TRBV6-4 with TRBJ2-5; a weak D match, TRBD2 (6 bases). Trimming stripped 6 bases from V and 4 bases from J, with 15 bases between. The CDR3 spans 14 residues. Per the germline V gene, CDR1 is MRHNA and CDR2 is SNTAGT.

This rearrangement joins TRBV5-1 to TRBJ2-7, with D unresolved. This CDR3 region has 11 residues. CDR1 and CDR2 (germline): SGHRS, YFSETQ. V dropped 4 bases and J dropped 1 base, with 3 bases sitting between them. The CDR3 reads CASSPSYEQYF. In DNA, the CDR3 is TGCGCCAGCAGCCCGTCCTACGAGCAGTACTTC.

The chain joins TRBV6-5 to TRBJ1-5; D is unresolved. Germline V gene sequence: CDR1 MNHEY, CDR2 SVGAGI. The germline V and J ends were trimmed by 6 bases and 0 bases, with 12 bases remaining between them. CDR3 length: 15 amino acids. The CDR3 region is CASRPTSDSNQPQHF. CDR3 nucleotide sequence: TGTGCCAGCAGACCGACTTCAGATAGCAATCAGCCCCAGCATTTT.

V usage is TRBV15 and J usage is TRBJ1-2; D is undetermined. V lost 1 base and J 6 bases, leaving 6 bases between the germline ends. CDR1 and CDR2 (germline): LNHNV, YYDKDF (reference sequence). This CDR3 has 12 residues. This CDR3 reads CATSRGGHGYTF. CDR3 DNA sequence: TGTGCCACCAGCAGAGGAGGGCATGGCTACACCTTC.

The count of this clone is one. The chain carries TRBV5-4 and TRBJ2-5; 12 positions agree with TRBD1. Germline values: CDR1 SGHNT, CDR2 YYREEE (reference sequence). The CDR3 is 16 residues long. The V and J ends lost 0 bases and 4 bases, in that order; junction bases with no gene match: 4. The CDR3 DNA reads TGTGCCAGCAGCTTGGGAGGGACAGGGGGCGGAGAGACCCAGTACTTC. It yields the protein CASSLGGTGGGETQYF.

J is TRBJ1-1 and V is TRBV7-9, with D unresolved. The germline V gene has CDR1 SEHNR and CDR2 FQNEAQ (reference sequence). The V end lost 5 bases, the J end lost 6 bases, and 16 bases lay between the germline ends. The CDR3 length is 14 residues. The CDR3 loop is CASSPGRVGAEAFF. The CDR3 DNA follows: TGTGCCAGCAGCCCGGGAAGGGTTGGGGCTGAAGCTTTCTTT.

The rearrangement links TRBV4-3 to TRBJ2-1; TRBD2 is a possible D gene (5 bases). V was pared by 1 base and J by 10 bases, with 14 bases between. CDR1 and CDR2 from the germline V gene are LGHNA and YSLEER. This CDR3 region has 14 residues. As DNA, the CDR3 is TGCGCCAGCAGCCAAGTAGGGAGACCCGGCGAGCAGTTCTTC. This translates into CASSQVGRPGEQFF.

The chain is built from TRBV5-8 and TRBJ2-7, with 12 bases aligning to TRBD2. After removal of 6 bases from V and 6 bases from J, the junction contained 10 bases not matched to a gene. Germline V gene data show CDR1 as SGHTS and CDR2 as YDEGEE. CDR3 length: 15 residues. The CDR3 nucleotides are TGTGCCAGCAAGCCTAGCGGGGGGGCCGGTGGCGAGCAGTACTTC. It specifies CASKPSGGAGGEQYF. The variable domain in full, with the rest retrieved from reference TRBV5-8 and TRBJ2-7, is EAGVTQSPTHLIKTRGQQATLRCSPISGHTSVYWYQQALGLGLQFLLWYDEGEERNRGNFPPRFSGRQFPNYSSELNVNALELEDSALYLCASKPSGGAGGEQYFGPGTRLTVT.

The chain combines TRBV9 with TRBJ2-7; TRBD2 might be the D (6 bases). CDR1 and CDR2 (germline): SGDLS, YYNGEE. The CDR3 length is 15 residues. Between the trimmed V and J ends, which lost 0 bases and 4 bases, there was a span of 14 bases. DNA of the CDR3: TGTGCCAGCAGCGTAGAGCCCACTAGCTTTTACGAGCAGTACTTC. Its protein is CASSVEPTSFYEQYF.

V gene TRBV7-9 combines with J gene TRBJ2-7; 8 positions match TRBD1. J was trimmed by 0 bases and V by 5 bases; bases with no gene match: 12. Per the germline V gene, CDR1 is SEHNR and CDR2 is FQNEAQ (reference sequence). The CDR3 contains 17 residues. The CDR3 loop is CASSANPGQVSSYEQYF. DNA of the CDR3: TGTGCCAGCAGCGCAAATCCGGGACAGGTCAGCTCCTACGAGCAGTACTTC. The entire variable domain, with the rest obtained from reference TRBV7-9 and TRBJ2-7, is as follows: DTGVSQNPRHKITKRGQNVTFRCDPISEHNRLYWYRQTLGQGPEFLTYFQNEAQLEKSRLLSDRFSAERPKGSFSTLEIQRTEQGDSAMYLCASSANPGQVSSYEQYFGPGTRLTVT.

The J gene is TRBJ2-7, the V gene TRBV18, with D possibly matching TRBD2 (5 bases). The CDR3 contains 17 residues. The V end lost 3 bases, the J end lost 7 bases, and 25 bases lay between the germline ends. Germline CDR1 reads KGHSH; CDR2 reads LQKENI. The CDR3, as DNA: TGTGCCAGCTCACCTGATGGACTGACCCAGCTTAGGGAAGAGCAGTACTTC. This codes for CASSPDGLTQLREEQYF.

The chain uses TRBV19 and TRBJ1-2, with TRBD1 matching over 10 bases. Germline CDR1 and CDR2: LNHDA and SQIVND (reference sequence). This CDR3 region has 14 residues. Trimming at V came to 3 bases and at J to 7 bases, leaving 5 bases not matched to a gene. Here the CDR3 reads CASSMGQGRGGYTF. The CDR3 DNA sequence: TGTGCCAGTAGTATGGGACAGGGGAGAGGTGGCTACACCTTC.

This chain connects TRBV5-4 to TRBJ2-2; maybe TRBD1 (6 bases). The germline V gene encodes CDR1 SGHNT and CDR2 YYREEE (reference sequence). V was pared by 0 bases and J by 4 bases, with 10 bases between. This CDR3 comprises 15 residues. CDR3 coding DNA: TGTGCCAGCAGCTTGGCAGGGGTGGGCACCGGGGAGCTGTTTTTT. This codes for CASSLAGVGTGELFF.

This clone was seen only once. The rearrangement links TRBV19 to TRBJ2-1; no reliable D call. The CDR3 runs 14 residues. CDR1 LNHDA and CDR2 SQIVND come from the germline V gene (reference sequence). Deletions cut 2 bases from V and 5 bases from J, with 10 bases between. The CDR3 sequence: CASSILARNNEQFF. The CDR3 nucleotides are TGTGCCAGTAGTATACTTGCCAGAAACAATGAGCAGTTCTTC.

This sequence joins TRBV5-1 and TRBJ2-3, with 9 positions matching TRBD2. The CDR3 is 16 residues long. Losses at the gene ends were 3 bases for V and 0 bases for J; bases not matched to a gene: 5. Looked up from germline, CDR1 is SGHRS and CDR2 is YFSETQ. The CDR3 protein is CASSYSGGTSTDTQYF. CDR3 DNA sequence: TGCGCCAGCAGCTACAGCGGGGGGACTAGCACAGATACGCAGTATTTT.

V is TRBV2 and J is TRBJ1-5; D call uncertain. CDR1 SNHLY and CDR2 FYNNEI come from the germline V gene. Trimming stripped 5 bases from V and 3 bases from J, with 11 bases between. The CDR3 covers 14 residues. The CDR3 here is CASSLGQDNQPQHF. The CDR3 coding sequence is TGTGCCAGCAGTTTAGGTCAGGACAATCAGCCCCAGCATTTT.

The sample holds a few counts of this clone. The chain has TRBV10-2 and TRBJ2-2, with 10 bases fitting TRBD2. This CDR3 comprises 16 residues. V was pared by 6 bases and J by 5 bases, with 9 bases of the junction left unmatched. Germline assignment: CDR1 WSHSY and CDR2 SAAADI. The CDR3: CASSLTSGGATGELFF. The CDR3 region has the DNA TGCGCCAGCAGCTTAACGAGCGGGGGGGCGACCGGGGAGCTGTTTTTT.

This clone was picked up one time. The chain couples TRBV10-2 to TRBJ2-5; 7 positions agree with TRBD2. Germline V lookup: CDR1 WSHSY, CDR2 SAAADI. The CDR3 loop spans 15 amino acids. After removal of 6 bases from V and 3 bases from J, the junction contained 10 bases not matched to a gene. This chain's CDR3 is CASRVSGVEKETQYF. In nucleotides, the CDR3 is TGCGCCAGCAGGGTGAGCGGGGTAGAAAAAGAGACCCAGTACTTC.

The gene calls are TRBV4-1 and TRBJ2-3; 7 positions match TRBD1. This CDR3 contains 15 residues. The trim removed 0 bases at V and 1 base at J, leaving 1 base unmatched. Germline lookup yields CDR1 MGHRA and CDR2 YSYEKL. In DNA form, the CDR3 reads TGCGCCAGCAGCCAAGAAAGGGGGCGCACAGATACGCAGTATTTT. This sequence encodes CASSQERGRTDTQYF.

The CDR3 spells CASSPRDRPYEQYF. DNA of the CDR3: TGTGCCAGCTCACCAAGGGACAGGCCCTACGAGCAGTACTTC. The chain uses TRBV18 and TRBJ2-7; 8 bases line up with TRBD1. The ends lost 2 bases at V and 2 bases at J; junction bases unmatched: 2. The CDR3 consists of 14 residues. From germline, CDR1 is KGHSH and CDR2 LQKENI. Full variable domain (outside the CDR3, taken from reference TRBV18 and TRBJ2-7): NAGVMQNPRHLVRRRGQEARLRCSPMKGHSHVYWYRQLPEEGLKFMVYLQKENIIDESGMPKERFSAEFPKEGPSILRIQQVVRGDSAAYFCASSPRDRPYEQYFGPGTRLTVT.

J is TRBJ1-2 and V is TRBV6-4, with 9 bases that match TRBD1. The ends lost 4 bases at V and 9 bases at J; junction bases unmatched: 6. In germline, CDR1 is MRHNA, CDR2 SNTAGT. The CDR3 totals 13 residues. The CDR3 is CASSGSGQGSYTF. The CDR3 coding sequence is TGTGCCAGCAGTGGCTCCGGACAGGGGAGCTACACCTTC.

This clone was seen more than once but under ten times. The gene calls are TRBV5-1 and TRBJ1-1; weak D call: TRBD1 (6 bases). CDR1 is SGHRS, CDR2 YFSETQ, per germline. The V end was cut by 4 bases, the J end by 3 bases, with 16 bases between. The CDR3 loop spans 15 amino acids. The CDR3 here is CASSPTGQGYTEAFF. The DNA of the CDR3 is TGCGCCAGCAGCCCTACAGGGCAGGGGTACACTGAAGCTTTCTTT.